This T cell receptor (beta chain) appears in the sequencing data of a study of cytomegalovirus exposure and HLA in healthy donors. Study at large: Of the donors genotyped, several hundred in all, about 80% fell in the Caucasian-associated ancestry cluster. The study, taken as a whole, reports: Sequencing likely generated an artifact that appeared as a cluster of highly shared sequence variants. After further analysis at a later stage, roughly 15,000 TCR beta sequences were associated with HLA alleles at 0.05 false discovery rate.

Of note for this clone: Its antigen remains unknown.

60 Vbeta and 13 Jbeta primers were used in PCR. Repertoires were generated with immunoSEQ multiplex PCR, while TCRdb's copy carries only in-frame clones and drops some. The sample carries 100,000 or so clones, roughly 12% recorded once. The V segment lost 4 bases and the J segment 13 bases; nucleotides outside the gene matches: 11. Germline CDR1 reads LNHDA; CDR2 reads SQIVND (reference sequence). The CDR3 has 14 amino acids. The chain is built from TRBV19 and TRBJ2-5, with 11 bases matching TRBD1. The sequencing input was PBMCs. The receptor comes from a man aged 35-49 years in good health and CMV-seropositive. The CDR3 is CASSKIGGQGGLYF. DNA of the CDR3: TGTGCCAGTAGTAAAATAGGGGGACAGGGGGGACTGTACTTC.